These T cell receptor beta chains were read from a single sample in a study of T cells in Graves' hyperthyroidism and ophthalmopathy. From the multiplex PCR reads, TCRdb called clonotypes with MiXCR, one entry per CDR3 protein. The sample carries 750,000 to 950,000 distinct CDR3 sequences, more than 30% recorded once. The sample taken for sequencing was blood. The receptors shown here come from a man younger than 35 with Graves' hyperthyroidism. Each CDR3 is given with its conserved first and last residue. The order of the fields is J gene, V gene, CDR3 protein.

j_call: TRBJ2-2
v_call: TRBV7-6
cdr3_aa: CASSFYSSVEGRGETGELFF

j_call: TRBJ1-1
v_call: TRBV29-1
cdr3_aa: CSVVGGRGGTEAFF

j_call: TRBJ2-2
v_call: TRBV6-5
cdr3_aa: CATSYVEGGELFF

j_call: TRBJ1-1
v_call: TRBV20-1
cdr3_aa: CSARDRRGTGTEAFF

j_call: TRBJ2-2
v_call: TRBV20-1
cdr3_aa: CSARDSLAGDTGELFF

j_call: TRBJ2-7
v_call: TRBV7-6
cdr3_aa: CASGSRNYEQYF

j_call: TRBJ1-5
v_call: TRBV19
cdr3_aa: CASDAGSLLDQPQHF

j_call: TRBJ1-1
v_call: TRBV19
cdr3_aa: CASSRDRGRTEAFF

j_call: TRBJ2-5
v_call: TRBV2
cdr3_aa: CASREGTGSQETQYF

j_call: TRBJ1-3
v_call: TRBV5-8
cdr3_aa: CASTGTAGSNTIYF

j_call: TRBJ1-1
v_call: TRBV9
cdr3_aa: CASSPLVRSVSTEAFF

j_call: TRBJ1-2
v_call: TRBV10-2
cdr3_aa: CASSLEGRGPEYGYTF

j_call: TRBJ2-7
v_call: TRBV25-1
cdr3_aa: CASSEIGRAYEQYF

j_call: TRBJ2-7
v_call: TRBV12-3/TRBV12-4
cdr3_aa: CASSLGALEQYF

j_call: TRBJ1-1
v_call: TRBV25-1
cdr3_aa: CACSAGAGLESTEAFF

j_call: TRBJ2-7
v_call: TRBV11-3
cdr3_aa: CASSLDTTFYEQYF

j_call: TRBJ1-5
v_call: TRBV19
cdr3_aa: CASSIDQREGRWARQPQHF

j_call: TRBJ1-5
v_call: TRBV15
cdr3_aa: CATSSKQPGVDRPQHF

j_call: TRBJ1-2
v_call: TRBV15
cdr3_aa: CATIRDRVYGYTF

j_call: TRBJ1-5
v_call: TRBV20-1
cdr3_aa: CSVPDPGRNQPQHF

j_call: TRBJ2-5
v_call: TRBV5-6
cdr3_aa: CASSWMTGGLVTQYF

j_call: TRBJ1-2
v_call: TRBV10-3
cdr3_aa: CASSSRDTF

j_call: TRBJ2-7
v_call: TRBV25-1
cdr3_aa: CASSQRGNEQYF

j_call: TRBJ1-1
v_call: TRBV7-3
cdr3_aa: CASKASSEAVVGTEAFF

j_call: TRBJ2-7
v_call: TRBV7-9
cdr3_aa: CASSVSTGEQYF

j_call: TRBJ2-5
v_call: TRBV7-6
cdr3_aa: CASSARGLAGETQYF

j_call: TRBJ2-3
v_call: TRBV7-6
cdr3_aa: CASSAPDADTQYF

j_call: TRBJ2-7
v_call: TRBV24-1
cdr3_aa: CATSASGGEQYF

j_call: TRBJ1-3
v_call: TRBV7-2
cdr3_aa: CASSLELSSGNTIYF

j_call: TRBJ2-7
v_call: TRBV6-6
cdr3_aa: CASSGLGTHNYEQYF

j_call: TRBJ2-7
v_call: TRBV29-1
cdr3_aa: CSVDQGQGSEQYF

j_call: TRBJ1-1
v_call: TRBV6-6
cdr3_aa: CASSSEQHTEAFF

j_call: TRBJ2-2
v_call: TRBV29-1
cdr3_aa: CSSEPRGPGELFF

j_call: TRBJ1-5
v_call: TRBV12-3/TRBV12-4
cdr3_aa: CASSGQGRNQPQHF

j_call: TRBJ1-3
v_call: TRBV15
cdr3_aa: CATSRVVGQGIGNTIYF

j_call: TRBJ2-5
v_call: TRBV29-1
cdr3_aa: CSVVAGDILAQYF

j_call: TRBJ2-2
v_call: TRBV5-1
cdr3_aa: CATTKPGTGELFF

j_call: TRBJ1-6
v_call: TRBV19
cdr3_aa: CAWTGAYNSPLHF

j_call: TRBJ2-2
v_call: TRBV2
cdr3_aa: CASSYYEGLAGAGELFF

j_call: TRBJ1-2
v_call: TRBV2
cdr3_aa: CASSLGTGGNGYTF

j_call: TRBJ1-1
v_call: TRBV9
cdr3_aa: CASSHSTGGGRTEAFF

j_call: TRBJ1-2
v_call: TRBV29-1
cdr3_aa: CSVEDGGAYGYTF

j_call: TRBJ2-5
v_call: TRBV12-3/TRBV12-4
cdr3_aa: CASNYRGKETQYF

j_call: TRBJ1-2
v_call: TRBV6-6
cdr3_aa: CASSSDSPYGYTF

j_call: TRBJ1-5
v_call: TRBV5-5
cdr3_aa: CASSQELGPGSPQHF

j_call: TRBJ2-5
v_call: TRBV7-6
cdr3_aa: CASRTGTGGETQYF

j_call: TRBJ1-5
v_call: TRBV25-1
cdr3_aa: CASSLSVSGGNQPQHF

j_call: TRBJ1-2
v_call: TRBV6-6
cdr3_aa: CASRDSYTF

j_call: TRBJ2-2
v_call: TRBV6-1
cdr3_aa: CASSPGWTGELFF

j_call: TRBJ1-6
v_call: TRBV9
cdr3_aa: CASTPGTGVNSPLHF

j_call: TRBJ1-1
v_call: TRBV14
cdr3_aa: CASSSTGPEAFF

j_call: TRBJ2-5
v_call: TRBV9
cdr3_aa: CASSRGEGQPQYF

j_call: TRBJ1-5
v_call: TRBV12-3/TRBV12-4
cdr3_aa: CASTEEGQVQPQHF

j_call: TRBJ2-2
v_call: TRBV19
cdr3_aa: CASSIDLRANTGELFF